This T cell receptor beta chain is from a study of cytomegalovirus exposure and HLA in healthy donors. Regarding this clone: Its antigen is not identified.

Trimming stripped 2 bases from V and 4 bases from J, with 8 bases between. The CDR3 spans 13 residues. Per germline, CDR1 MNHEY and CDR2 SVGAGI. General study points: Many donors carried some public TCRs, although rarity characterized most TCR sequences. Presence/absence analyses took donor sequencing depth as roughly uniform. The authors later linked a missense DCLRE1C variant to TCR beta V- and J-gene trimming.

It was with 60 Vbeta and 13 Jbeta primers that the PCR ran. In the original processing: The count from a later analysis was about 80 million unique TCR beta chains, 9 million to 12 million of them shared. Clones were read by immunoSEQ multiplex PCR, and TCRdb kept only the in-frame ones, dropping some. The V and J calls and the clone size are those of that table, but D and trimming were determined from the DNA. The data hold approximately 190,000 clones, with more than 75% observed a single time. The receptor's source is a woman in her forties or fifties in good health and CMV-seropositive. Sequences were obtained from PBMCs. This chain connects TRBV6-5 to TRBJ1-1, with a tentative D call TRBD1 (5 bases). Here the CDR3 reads CASSYRRGTEAFF. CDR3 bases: TGTGCCAGCAGTTACCGTAGGGGCACTGAAGCTTTCTTT.